This TCR beta chain derives from a study of T-cell memory formation after mild COVID-19. As to this clonotype: The antigen is not known.

Study conclusions and caveats: Researchers report contracting CD4+ clones mostly in CM and EM, with CD8+ clones in EMRA.

This CDR3 is built from 15 residues. V lost 0 bases, J lost 7 bases, and 7 bases stayed unmatched. Germline V gives CDR1 SGHRS, CDR2 YFSETQ. With constant-segment primers, 5'RACE yielded cDNA libraries of TCR alpha and TCR beta that carried sample barcodes and UMIs. TCRdb reprocessed the 5' RACE reads with MiXCR, giving one entry per CDR3 protein. The data contain just under 550,000 distinct CDR3 sequences, roughly 22% of them singletons. Sequences were obtained from PBMCs or a T cell subset sorted from them (not recorded which). The source is an adult woman who had mild COVID-19 (a few samples of this study predate the infection). Cell type and time point are not known. This chain links TRBV5-1 with TRBJ2-1; 7 bases agree with TRBD1. The CDR3 nucleotides read TGCGCCAGCAGCTTGGAGGGACAGTATAGGAATGAGCAGTTCTTC. Amino acids: CASSLEGQYRNEQFF.